The source of this TCR beta chain is a study of cytomegalovirus exposure and HLA in healthy donors. Amplification used 60 Vbeta primers and 13 Jbeta primers. Measured with immunoSEQ multiplex PCR; TCRdb has only the in-frame clones, and not every one. Found here are 150,000 to 200,000 clones, roughly 79% of them singletons; the top ten hold over 8%. J was trimmed by 6 bases and V by 6 bases; bases with no gene match: 9. Germline V lookup: CDR1 SGHTS, CDR2 YDEGEE. CDR3 length: 15 amino acids. The sample was PBMCs. The sequence came from a man younger than 35 in good health and CMV-seropositive. The chain carries TRBV5-8 and TRBJ2-4, with 10 bases fitting TRBD1. The CDR3 loop is CASTPPGQGRNIQYF. The CDR3 region has the DNA TGTGCCAGCACGCCCCCGGGACAGGGGAGAAACATTCAGTACTTC.